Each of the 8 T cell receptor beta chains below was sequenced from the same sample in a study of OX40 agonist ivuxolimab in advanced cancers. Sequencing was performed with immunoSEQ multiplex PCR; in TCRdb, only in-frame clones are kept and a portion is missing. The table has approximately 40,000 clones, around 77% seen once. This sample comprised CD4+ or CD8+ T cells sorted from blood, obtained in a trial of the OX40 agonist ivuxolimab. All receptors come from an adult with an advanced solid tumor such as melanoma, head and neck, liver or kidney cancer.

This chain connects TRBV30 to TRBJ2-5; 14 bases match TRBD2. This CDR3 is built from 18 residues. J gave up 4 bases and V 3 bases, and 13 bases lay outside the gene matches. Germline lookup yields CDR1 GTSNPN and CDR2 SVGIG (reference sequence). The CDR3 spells CAWSGTSGSQGVGETQYF. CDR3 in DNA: TGTGCCTGGAGCGGGACTAGCGGGAGTCAGGGCGTGGGAGAGACCCAGTACTTC.

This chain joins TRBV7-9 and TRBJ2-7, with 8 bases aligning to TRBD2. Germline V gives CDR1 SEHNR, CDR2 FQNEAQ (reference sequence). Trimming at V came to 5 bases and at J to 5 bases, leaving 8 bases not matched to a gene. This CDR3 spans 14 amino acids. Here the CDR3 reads CASSDREGLNEQYF. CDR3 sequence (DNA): TGTGCCAGCAGCGATCGGGAGGGGCTCAACGAGCAGTACTTC.

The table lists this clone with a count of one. The CDR3 sequence is CASDEGIATGANVLTF. Here the CDR3 DNA reads TGCGCCAGCGACGAGGGAATAGCGACCGGGGCCAACGTCCTGACTTTC. The chain couples TRBV5-1 to TRBJ2-6; possibly TRBD2 for D (5 bases). The V gene lost 7 bases and the J gene lost 4 bases, with 18 bases spanning the gap. This CDR3 spans 16 amino acids. Per germline, CDR1 SGHRS and CDR2 YFSETQ.

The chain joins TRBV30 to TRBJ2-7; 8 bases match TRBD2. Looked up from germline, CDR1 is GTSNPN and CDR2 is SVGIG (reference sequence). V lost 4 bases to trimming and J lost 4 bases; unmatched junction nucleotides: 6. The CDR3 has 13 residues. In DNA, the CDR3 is TGTGCCTGGAAGTCGGGCGGGAGGTACGAGCAGTACTTC. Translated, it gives CAWKSGGRYEQYF.

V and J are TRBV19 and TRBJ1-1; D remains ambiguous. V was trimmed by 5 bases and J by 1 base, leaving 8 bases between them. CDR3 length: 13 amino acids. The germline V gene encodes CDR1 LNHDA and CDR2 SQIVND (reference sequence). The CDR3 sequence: CASSPGENTEAFF. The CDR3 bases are TGTGCCAGTAGTCCGGGAGAGAACACTGAAGCTTTCTTT.

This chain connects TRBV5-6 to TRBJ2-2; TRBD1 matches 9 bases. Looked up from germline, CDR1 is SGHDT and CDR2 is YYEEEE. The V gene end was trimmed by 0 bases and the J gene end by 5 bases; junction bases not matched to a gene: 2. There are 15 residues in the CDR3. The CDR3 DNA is TGTGCCAGCAGCTTGGATGGACAGGGGACCGGGGAGCTGTTTTTT. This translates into CASSLDGQGTGELFF.

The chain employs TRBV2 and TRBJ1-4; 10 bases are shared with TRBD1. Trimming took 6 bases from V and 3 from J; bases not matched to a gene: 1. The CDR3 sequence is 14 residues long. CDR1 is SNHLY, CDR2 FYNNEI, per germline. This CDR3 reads CASRGQGANEKLFF. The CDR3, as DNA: TGTGCCAGCAGAGGACAGGGGGCTAATGAAAAACTGTTTTTT.

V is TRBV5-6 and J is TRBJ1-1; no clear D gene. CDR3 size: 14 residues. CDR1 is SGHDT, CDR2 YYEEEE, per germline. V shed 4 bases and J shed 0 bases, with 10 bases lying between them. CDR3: CASSPSNLNTEAFF. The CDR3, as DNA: TGTGCCAGCAGCCCTTCTAATTTGAACACTGAAGCTTTCTTT.